This T cell receptor (beta chain) was captured in a study of cytomegalovirus exposure and HLA in healthy donors. On this clone itself: Its antigen is unknown. At one of its ends the junction is not consistent with the germline gene, which may arise from a read error.

Study outcomes and limitations: In most subjects, TCR beta sequences reportedly gave accurate predictions of HLA-A and HLA-B alleles. Investigators reported under 200 TCR beta chains as tied to cytomegalovirus. CMV serostatus was the only immune exposure information that was available.

This CDR3 is 14 amino acids long. The germline V gene encodes CDR1 WNHNN and CDR2 SYGVQD (reference sequence). The PCR contained 60 Vbeta and 13 Jbeta primers. Sequencing used immunoSEQ multiplex PCR; TCRdb keeps in-frame clones, though not all of them. The sample lists roughly 120,000 clones, about 80% occurring once. Sequencing input: PBMCs. This clonotype was obtained from a male donor in good health and CMV-seronegative. The chain carries TRBV10-1 and TRBJ2-2; possibly TRBD1 for D (6 bases). The CDR3 reads CASRTAFNTGEPFF. DNA for the CDR3: TGCGCCTCACGGACAGCCTTTAACACCGGGGAGCCGTTTTTT.